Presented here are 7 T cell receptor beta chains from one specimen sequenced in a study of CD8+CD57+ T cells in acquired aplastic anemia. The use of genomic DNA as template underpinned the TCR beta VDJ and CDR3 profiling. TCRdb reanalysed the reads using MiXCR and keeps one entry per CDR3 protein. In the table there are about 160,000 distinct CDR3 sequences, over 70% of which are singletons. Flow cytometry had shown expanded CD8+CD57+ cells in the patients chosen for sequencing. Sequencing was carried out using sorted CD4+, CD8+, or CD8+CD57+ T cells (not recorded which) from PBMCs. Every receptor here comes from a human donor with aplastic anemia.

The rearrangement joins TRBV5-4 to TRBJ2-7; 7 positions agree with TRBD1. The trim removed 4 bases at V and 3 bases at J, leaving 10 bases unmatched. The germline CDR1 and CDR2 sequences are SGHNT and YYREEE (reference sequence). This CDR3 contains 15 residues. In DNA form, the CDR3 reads TGTGCCAGCAGCCCACAGGGGCGGTCAGGCTACGAGCAGTACTTC. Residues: CASSPQGRSGYEQYF.

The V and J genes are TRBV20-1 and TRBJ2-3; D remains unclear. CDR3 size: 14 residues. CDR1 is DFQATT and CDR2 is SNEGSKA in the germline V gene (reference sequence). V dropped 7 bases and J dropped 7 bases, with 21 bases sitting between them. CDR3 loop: CSVSVSVPMNTQYF. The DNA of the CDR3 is TGCAGTGTCTCGGTGAGCGTGCCTATGAATACGCAGTATTTT.

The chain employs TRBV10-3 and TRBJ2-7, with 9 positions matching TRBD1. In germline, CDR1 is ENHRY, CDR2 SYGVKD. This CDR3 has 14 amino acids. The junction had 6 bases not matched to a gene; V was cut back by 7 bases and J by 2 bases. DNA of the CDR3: TGTGCCATCAAGCCACAGGGGGCCACCTACGAGCAGTACTTC. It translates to CAIKPQGATYEQYF.

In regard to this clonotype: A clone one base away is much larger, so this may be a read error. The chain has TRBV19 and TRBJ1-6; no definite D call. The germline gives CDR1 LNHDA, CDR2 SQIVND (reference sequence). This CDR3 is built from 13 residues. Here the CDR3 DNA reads TGTGCCACCCAGGTGGGCGGAAATTCATCCCTCCACTTT. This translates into CATQVGGNSSLHF.

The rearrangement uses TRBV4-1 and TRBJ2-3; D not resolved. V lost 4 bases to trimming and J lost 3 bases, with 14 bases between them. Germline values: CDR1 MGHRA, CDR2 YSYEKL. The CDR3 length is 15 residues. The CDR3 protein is CASSPGWPGTDTQYF. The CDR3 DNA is TGCGCCAGCAGCCCTGGCTGGCCCGGAACAGATACGCAGTATTTT.

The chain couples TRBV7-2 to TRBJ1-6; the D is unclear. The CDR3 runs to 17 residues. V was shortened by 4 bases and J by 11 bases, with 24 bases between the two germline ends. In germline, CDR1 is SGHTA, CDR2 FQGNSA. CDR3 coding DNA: TGTGCCAGCAGCTCACCAGCGTTTGGGGTAGGGAATGCACCCCTCCACTTT. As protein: CASSSPAFGVGNAPLHF.

CDR3 DNA sequence: TGTGCCAGCAGCAAAGGACAGGGGCATGGCTACACCTTC. It specifies CASSKGQGHGYTF. V gene TRBV7-2 combines with J gene TRBJ1-2; 9 bases align to TRBD1. With 5 bases clipped from V and 6 bases from J, the junction kept 4 bases outside the gene matches. The CDR3 is 13 amino acids. From germline, CDR1 is SGHTA and CDR2 FQGNSA.